At least ten counts were recorded for the clone carrying this TCR beta chain. Its antigen is unidentified. Germline V CDR1 and CDR2: SGHTA, FQGNSA. This CDR3 has 15 amino acids. With V trimmed by 5 bases and J by 11 bases, 13 bases remained unmatched. In TCRdb, the 5' RACE reads were re-called with MiXCR into one record per CDR3 protein. The table shows around 180,000 distinct CDR3 sequences, with approximately 6.2% occurring only once. These data belong to a study of T cells after yellow fever vaccination. Study findings and constraints: Repertoires obtained by FACS sorting could include abundant clonotypes that entered as contaminants from the bulk population.

The specimen comprised CD4+ T cells sorted from PBMCs, sampled on the day of the first yellow fever vaccination. This rearrangement joins TRBV7-2 to TRBJ2-1, with 9 bases identical to TRBD2. The sequence came from a man aged 18 to 29 who received the YFV17D yellow fever vaccine. CDR3 bases: TGTGCCAGCAGCCCCGGGACTAGCAAAATCCAGCAGCAGTTCTTC. Its translation: CASSPGTSKIQQQFF.